This T cell receptor (beta chain) was identified in a study of blood T cells in healthy people across ages. Whole-study results and caveats: The study found TCR beta diversity correlated strongly with naive T cell percentage.

Details on this clonotype: The antigen is unknown.

A sample-barcoded 5' primer and a J-beta primer mix were used in a second PCR of roughly 7 to 11 cycles. Every individual sample yielded 2.5 million or more paired-end reads (each containing CDR3). MiXCR was run by TCRdb on the 5' RACE reads, yielding one entry per CDR3 protein. The sample lists around 1.5 million distinct CDR3 sequences; 30% to 35% were seen once. The receptor comes from a young woman in good health. The sequencing sample was made of blood.

CDR3 loop: CASSLGTLTLFHEQYF. CDR3 sequence (DNA): TGTGCCAGCAGCTTAGGAACCTTAACCCTTTTCCACGAGCAGTACTTC. The chain couples TRBV7-9 to TRBJ2-7, with D hard to call. CDR1 and CDR2 (germline): SEHNR, FQNEAQ (reference sequence). The CDR3 covers 16 residues. Trimming took off 1 base at V and 5 bases at J, with 18 bases between the two ends. Drawing the rest from reference TRBV7-9 and TRBJ2-7, the complete variable domain is DTGVSQNPRHKITKRGQNVTFRCDPISEHNRLYWYRQTLGQGPEFLTYFQNEAQLEKSRLLSDRFSAERPKGSFSTLEIQRTEQGDSAMYLCASSLGTLTLFHEQYFGPGTRLTVT.